This T cell receptor (beta chain) comes out of a study of blood T cell repertoires in COVID-19. Turning to the study itself: COVID-19 samples, acute and convalescent, were from the United States, Italy and Spain.

Trimming removed 3 bases at V and 0 bases at J, with 12 bases between. There are 16 residues in the CDR3. Germline-derived CDR1 and CDR2 are MNHNS and SASEGT. The data were produced by immunoSEQ multiplex PCR, yet TCRdb's version contains in-frame clones alone and is incomplete. This sample has about 50,000 clones, with about 87% found just once. The Seattle site enrolled patients during active infection and followed them longitudinally. V gene TRBV6-1 combines with J gene TRBJ2-1; no clear D gene. What was sequenced was peripheral blood. This receptor was obtained from a woman of 80 years or more with COVID-19, enrolled during active disease. The CDR3 region is CASSDDWSSSYNEQFF. The CDR3 bases are TGTGCCAGCAGTGACGACTGGTCGAGCTCCTACAATGAGCAGTTCTTC.